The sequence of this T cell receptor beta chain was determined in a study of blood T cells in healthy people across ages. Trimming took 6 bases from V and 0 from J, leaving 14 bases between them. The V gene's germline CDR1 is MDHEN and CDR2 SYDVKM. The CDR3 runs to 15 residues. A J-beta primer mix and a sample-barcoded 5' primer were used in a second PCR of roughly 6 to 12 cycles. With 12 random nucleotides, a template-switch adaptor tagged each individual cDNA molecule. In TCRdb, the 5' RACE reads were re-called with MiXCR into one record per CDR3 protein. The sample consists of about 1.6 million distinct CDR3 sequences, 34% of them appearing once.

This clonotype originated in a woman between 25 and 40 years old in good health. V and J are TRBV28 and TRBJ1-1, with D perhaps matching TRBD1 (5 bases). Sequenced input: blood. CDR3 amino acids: CASRVRGYMNTEAFF. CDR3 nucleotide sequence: TGTGCCAGCAGGGTCCGGGGGTATATGAACACTGAAGCTTTCTTT.